This TCR beta chain was profiled in a study of sequential checkpoint blockade in melanoma. Clones were sequenced by immunoSEQ multiplex PCR, and TCRdb holds only the in-frame ones, with some missing. The data show some 5,400 clones, about a sixth seen once. The sample holds a few counts of this clone. The treatment: randomized to nivolumab then ipilimumab (arm A) or the reverse (arm B). Germline lookup yields CDR1 LNHDA and CDR2 SQIVND (reference sequence). V shed 10 bases, J shed 6 bases, and the junction held 15 bases outside the gene matches. The CDR3 is made up of 15 amino acids. The chain uses TRBV19 and TRBJ2-1, with 7 bases that match TRBD1. The material was tumor tissue (inferred from file names), obtained from a patient given nivolumab and ipilimumab in sequence. This clonotype was obtained from a human donor with melanoma. CDR3 sequence (DNA): TGTGCCACCCAATGGTTTACCGGGACAGTCAATGAGCAGTTCTTC. Translated, it gives CATQWFTGTVNEQFF.